Listed below are T cell receptor beta chains from one sample, sequenced in a study of blood T cell repertoires in COVID-19. The protocol was immunoSEQ multiplex PCR, while the TCRdb copy is restricted to in-frame clones and leaves out a portion. Seen here are some 200,000 clones, less than 90% observed once, and the top ten hold 0.6% to 1%. The sample was peripheral blood. Source of these receptors: an older woman with acute or convalescent COVID-19. Both conserved end residues are part of each CDR3. Fields, in order: CDR3 protein, J gene, V gene.

CASSIGQGGGYTF	TRBJ1-2	TRBV19
CSAGLQETQYF	TRBJ2-5	TRBV20-1
CASSSRGVAGPDTQYF	TRBJ2-3	TRBV11-3
CASRGLAGGRSTGELFF	TRBJ2-2	TRBV3-1/TRBV3-2
CASSDRYGYTF	TRBJ1-2	TRBV2
CASRAERGTNEKLFF	TRBJ1-4	TRBV6-5
CASSVAPSSEQYF	TRBJ2-7	TRBV9
CASSPTGNEKLFF	TRBJ1-4	TRBV5-4
CASVAGGLAGELFF	TRBJ2-2	TRBV28
CASNRQPEDSYGYTF	TRBJ1-2	TRBV5-1
CASSLGRTAYEQYF	TRBJ2-7	TRBV7-2
CASIQGGFSGNTIYF	TRBJ1-3	TRBV19
CAISERDREGYTF	TRBJ1-2	TRBV10-3
CASSLVPAGQAMNYGYTF	TRBJ1-2	TRBV5-1
CASGLQQNYGYTF	TRBJ1-2	TRBV12-5
CASSPRQSAITEAFF	TRBJ1-1	TRBV11-2
CASSVEFGGEAFF	TRBJ1-1	TRBV9